This is a list of T cell receptor beta chains from one sample in a study of breast tumors, draining lymph nodes, adjacent tissues. From the multiplex PCR reads, TCRdb called clonotypes with MiXCR, one entry per CDR3 protein. The table shows 200,000 or so distinct CDR3 sequences, with approximately 31% occurring only once. The sequencing input was axillary lymph node tissue. These receptors were taken from a female donor with breast cancer. Some clones in this sample may be carry-over from other donors' samples. The CDR3 runs from the conserved cysteine through the conserved F or W. Fields, in order: D gene, V gene, clone size, J gene, CDR3 protein, CDR3 DNA. A D gene is named only where the DNA matches it firmly. Clone size appears in some rows only: once, few, many, or a class for an expanded clone.

>NA|TRBV5-8|many|TRBJ2-1
CASSAEAHYNEQFF
TGTGCCAGCAGCGCGGAGGCACACTACAATGAGCAGTTCTTC
>NA|TRBV4-3|NA|TRBJ2-2
CASSQEDAGHRTPGNTGELFF
TGCGCCAGCAGCCAAGAGGATGCGGGGCACCGAACACCGGGTAACACCGGGGAGCTGTTTTTT
>NA|TRBV7-9|many|TRBJ2-5
CASSYRETQYF
TGTGCCAGCAGCTACAGGGAGACCCAGTACTTC
>TRBD1|TRBV2|many|TRBJ2-2
CASEGARNTGELFF
TGTGCCAGCGAGGGGGCTAGGAACACCGGGGAGCTGTTTTTT
>TRBD1|TRBV2|once|TRBJ1-5
CASTGDRGYTNQPQHF
TGTGCCAGCACAGGGGACAGGGGTTATACTAATCAGCCCCAGCATTTT
>NA|TRBV12-3/TRBV12-4|many|TRBJ1-4
CASSLGYSGGLGKLFF
TGTGCCAGCAGTTTAGGTTACAGTGGAGGGTTAGGAAAACTGTTTTTT
>NA|TRBV7-9|NA|TRBJ1-1
CASSLPPGPIAEAFF
TGTGCCAGCAGCTTGCCCCCAGGGCCCATCGCTGAAGCTTTCTTT
>NA|TRBV6-2/TRBV6-3|NA|TRBJ2-7
CATPTRGHYEQYF
TGTGCCACCCCCACACGGGGACATTACGAGCAGTACTTC
>TRBD2|TRBV12-3/TRBV12-4|many|TRBJ2-3
CASTASGRAGTDTQYF
TGTGCCAGCACCGCTAGCGGGAGGGCCGGAACAGATACGCAGTATTTT
>NA|TRBV11-2|many|TRBJ1-2
CASSKARDYGYTF
TGTGCCAGCAGCAAAGCCAGAGACTATGGCTACACCTTC
>NA|TRBV9|many|TRBJ2-1
CASSPGLGVKFF
TGTGCCAGCAGCCCAGGTTTGGGAGTTAAGTTCTTC
>TRBD2|TRBV9|NA|TRBJ2-1
CASSAGTSGGAVNEQFF
TGTGCCAGCAGCGCGGGGACTAGCGGGGGGGCCGTAAATGAGCAGTTCTTC
>TRBD2|TRBV9|many|TRBJ2-2
CASSVVAGANTGELFF
TGTGCCAGCAGCGTAGTGGCGGGGGCGAACACCGGGGAGCTGTTTTTT
>NA|TRBV6-6|few|TRBJ1-1
CASSYSRDTRGDTEAFF
TGTGCCAGCAGTTACTCCCGGGACACCCGAGGGGACACTGAAGCTTTCTTT
>TRBD2|TRBV12-3/TRBV12-4|many|TRBJ2-5
CASRGGVGQETQYF
TGTGCCAGCAGGGGGGGGGTCGGCCAAGAGACCCAGTACTTC
>NA|TRBV5-6|NA|TRBJ2-1
CASSSDSNEQFF
TGTGCCAGCAGCTCAGACAGCAATGAGCAGTTCTTC
>NA|TRBV29-1|many|TRBJ2-5
CSGVLETQYF
TGCAGCGGAGTGTTGGAGACCCAGTACTTC
>TRBD2|TRBV7-9|NA|TRBJ2-1
CVSSLSSDEREGRSYNEQFF
TGTGTCAGCAGCTTATCGTCCGACGAGCGGGAGGGGAGGTCCTACAATGAGCAGTTCTTC
>NA|TRBV7-9|NA|TRBJ1-5
CASSFVQAQETQHF
TGTGCCAGCAGCTTTGTACAGGCGCAAGAGACCCAGCATTTT
>NA|TRBV19|many|TRBJ2-1
CASSISPRDEQFF
TGTGCCAGTAGTATCTCACCCAGGGATGAGCAGTTCTTC
>NA|TRBV9|once|TRBJ2-7
CASSSRSGRSLDEQYF
TGTGCCAGCAGCTCCCGGTCGGGACGGTCTCTGGACGAGCAGTACTTC
>NA|TRBV6-2/TRBV6-3|NA|TRBJ2-4
CASSRDSTKNIQYF
TGTGCCAGCAGTAGAGACAGTACCAAAAACATTCAGTACTTC
>TRBD1|TRBV11-1|NA|TRBJ1-6
CASSRPGQGSPLHF
TGTGCCAGCAGCCGCCCGGGACAGGGCTCACCCCTCCACTTT
>TRBD2|TRBV12-3/TRBV12-4|many|TRBJ2-3
CASSRLAGGQTDTQYF
TGTGCCAGCAGTCGACTAGCGGGGGGGCAGACAGATACGCAGTATTTT
>NA|TRBV20-1|NA|TRBJ2-6
CSARSGLSSAANVLTF
TGCAGTGCTAGGTCGGGACTTAGCTCTGCGGCCAACGTCCTGACTTTC
>TRBD2|TRBV9|few|TRBJ2-5
CASSVRGGAGTQSF
TGTGCCAGCAGCGTTCGGGGGGGGGCCGGGACCCAGTCCTTC
>TRBD2|TRBV11-1|many|TRBJ2-1
CASSIAGSSYNEQFF
TGTGCCAGCAGCATAGCGGGGAGCTCCTACAATGAGCAGTTCTTC
>TRBD1|TRBV6-1|many|TRBJ2-7
CASSGGQGTLNEQYF
TGTGCCAGCAGTGGGGGACAGGGAACGTTGAACGAGCAGTACTTC
>TRBD2|TRBV29-1|many|TRBJ2-7
CSVKTSGKYEQYF
TGCAGCGTGAAAACTAGCGGGAAGTACGAGCAGTACTTC
>TRBD1|TRBV20-1|NA|TRBJ2-1
CSARGQRNEQFF
TGCAGTGCTAGGGGACAGCGAAATGAGCAGTTCTTC
>TRBD2|TRBV6-2/TRBV6-3|many|TRBJ2-2
CASSTLYGGTGELFF
TGTGCCAGCAGCACCCTCTACGGGGGGACCGGGGAGCTGTTTTTT
>NA|TRBV6-2/TRBV6-3|few|TRBJ2-1
CASSYEREKNPRYNEQFF
TGTGCCAGCAGTTACGAAAGGGAGAAGAACCCGCGTTACAATGAGCAGTTCTTC
>TRBD2|TRBV29-1|NA|TRBJ2-7
CSVKTSGRTSYEQYF
TGCAGCGTGAAAACTAGCGGGAGGACTTCCTACGAGCAGTACTTC
>TRBD2|TRBV7-6|many|TRBJ2-1
CASSPRGSGSNEQFF
TGTGCCAGCAGCCCTCGGGGTAGCGGGAGCAATGAGCAGTTCTTC
>NA|TRBV11-1|NA|TRBJ2-5
CASSFSGTSQETQYF
TGTGCCAGCAGCTTTTCCGGGACATCCCAAGAGACCCAGTACTTC
>NA|TRBV20-1|NA|TRBJ1-4
CSASGLAGIYNEKLFF
TGCAGTGCTAGCGGGCTAGCGGGGATCTACAATGAAAAACTGTTTTTT
>NA|TRBV5-1|many|TRBJ1-3
CASSLAGGAGNTIYF
TGCGCCAGCAGCTTGGCGGGGGGCGCTGGAAACACCATATATTTT
>TRBD1|TRBV7-3|NA|TRBJ2-1
CASRNGTGASYEQFF
TGTGCCAGCAGAAACGGGACAGGGGCGTCGTATGAGCAGTTCTTC
>TRBD2|TRBV5-1|NA|TRBJ2-5
CASSITGTSGGNETQYF
TGCGCCAGCAGCATCACCGGGACTAGCGGGGGAAATGAGACCCAGTACTTC
>NA|TRBV5-5|NA|TRBJ2-5
CASSFHGGETQYF
TGTGCCAGCAGCTTCCATGGGGGGGAGACCCAGTACTTC
>TRBD2|TRBV5-5|many|TRBJ2-5
CASSLGLAGDWETQYF
TGTGCCAGCAGCTTGGGTCTAGCGGGAGATTGGGAGACCCAGTACTTC
>TRBD2|TRBV20-1|NA|TRBJ2-5
CSARGVSGGSETQYF
TGCAGTGCTAGAGGGGTTAGCGGGGGCTCCGAGACCCAGTACTTC
>TRBD1|TRBV20-1|many|TRBJ1-2
CSAPGTGDYGYTF
TGCAGTGCTCCAGGGACAGGGGACTATGGCTACACCTTC
>TRBD2|TRBV30|many|TRBJ2-1
CAWNHPGLAAEQFF
TGTGCCTGGAATCATCCGGGACTAGCAGCCGAGCAGTTCTTC
>NA|TRBV9|NA|TRBJ1-1
CASSRWDAGTEAFF
TGTGCCAGCAGCCGTTGGGATGCGGGCACTGAAGCTTTCTTT
>NA|TRBV4-1|many|TRBJ1-4
CASSPKTATNEKLFF
TGCGCCAGCAGCCCTAAGACAGCAACTAATGAAAAACTGTTTTTT
>NA|TRBV3-1|many|TRBJ2-7
CASSDGVADSYEQYF
TGTGCCAGCAGTGATGGGGTAGCGGACTCCTACGAGCAGTACTTC
>TRBD2|TRBV28|few|TRBJ2-1
CASRKTSGRAQDEQFF
TGTGCCAGCAGGAAGACTAGCGGGAGGGCCCAGGATGAGCAGTTCTTC
>NA|TRBV28|few|TRBJ2-5
CASSLWPRGGGETQYF
TGTGCCAGCAGTTTATGGCCCCGCGGAGGGGGGGAGACCCAGTACTTC
>TRBD2|TRBV20-1|many|TRBJ2-5
CSALPGLGERETQYF
TGCAGTGCTCTTCCGGGACTAGGGGAGAGAGAGACCCAGTACTTC
>NA|TRBV7-2|many|TRBJ2-2
CASSLDVGWAGELFF
TGTGCCAGCAGCTTAGATGTAGGGTGGGCCGGGGAGCTGTTTTTT
>TRBD1|TRBV5-1|NA|TRBJ1-5
CAPETGWRTPGSCF
TGCGCACCCGAGACAGGGTGGCGAACACCGGGGAGCTGTTTT
>TRBD1|TRBV28|many|TRBJ2-7
CASRDRARGLYEQYF
TGTGCCAGCAGAGACAGGGCTCGAGGTCTCTACGAGCAGTACTTC
>NA|TRBV19|many|TRBJ1-5
CASSMEGDSNQPQHF
TGTGCCAGTAGTATGGAGGGGGATAGCAATCAGCCCCAGCATTTT
>NA|TRBV9|many|TRBJ2-3
CASSALAWLGTDTQYF
TGTGCCAGCAGCGCCCTAGCGTGGTTGGGCACAGATACGCAGTATTTT